The following is a T cell receptor beta chain sequence with its context. Its antigen remains unknown. The V end was cut by 4 bases, the J end by 7 bases, with 11 bases between. This CDR3 has 13 residues. In germline, CDR1 is SGDLS, CDR2 YYNGEE. This sample is part of a study of cytomegalovirus exposure and HLA in healthy donors. Overall study findings and caveats: About 87% or about 30% of the time was how often most TCR beta V segments were productive, according to an earlier analysis.

PCR primers comprised 60 Vbeta and 13 Jbeta primers. Assay used: immunoSEQ multiplex PCR; TCRdb lists only in-frame clones, some missing. The repertoire includes around 130,000 clones, 80% of them detected once, and approximately 4% sits in the top ten. The V and J genes are TRBV9 and TRBJ2-2; no firm D call. The receptor was derived from a woman aged 40 to 50 in good health and CMV-seronegative. The specimen sequenced was PBMCs. CDR3 residues: CASSPPLSGELFF. The CDR3 coding sequence is TGTGCCAGCAGCCCCCCCTTGAGCGGGGAGCTGTTTTTT.